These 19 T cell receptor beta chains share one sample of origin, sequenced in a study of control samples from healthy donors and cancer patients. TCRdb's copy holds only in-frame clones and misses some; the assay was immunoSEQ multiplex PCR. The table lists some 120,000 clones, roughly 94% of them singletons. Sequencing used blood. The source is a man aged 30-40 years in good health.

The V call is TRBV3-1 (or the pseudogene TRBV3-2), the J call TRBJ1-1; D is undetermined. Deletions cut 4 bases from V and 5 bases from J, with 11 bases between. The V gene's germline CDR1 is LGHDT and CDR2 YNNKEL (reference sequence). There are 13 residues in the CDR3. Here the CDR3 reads CASSPLLATEAFF. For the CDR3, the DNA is TGTGCCAGCAGCCCGTTATTGGCTACTGAAGCTTTCTTT.

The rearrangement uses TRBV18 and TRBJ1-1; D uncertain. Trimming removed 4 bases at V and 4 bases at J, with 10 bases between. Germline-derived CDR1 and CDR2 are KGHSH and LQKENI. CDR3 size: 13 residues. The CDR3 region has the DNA TGTGCCAGCTCACGGGAGCGGCGCACTGAAGCTTTCTTT. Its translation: CASSRERRTEAFF.

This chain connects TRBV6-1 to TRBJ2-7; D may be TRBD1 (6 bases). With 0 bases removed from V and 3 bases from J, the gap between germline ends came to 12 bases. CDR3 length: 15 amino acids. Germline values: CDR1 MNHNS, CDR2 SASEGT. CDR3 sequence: CASSEAGKQGYEQYF. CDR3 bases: TGTGCCAGCAGTGAAGCGGGGAAACAGGGCTACGAGCAGTACTTC.

The DNA for the CDR3 is TGTGCCAGCAGCCCCATGGAGGGCACTGAAGCTTTCTTT. It codes for CASSPMEGTEAFF. The chain joins TRBV3-1 (or the pseudogene TRBV3-2) to TRBJ1-1; no reliable D call. Germline V gene data show CDR1 as LGHDT and CDR2 as YNNKEL (reference sequence). This CDR3 comprises 13 residues. Deletions cut 4 bases from V and 4 bases from J, with 10 bases between.

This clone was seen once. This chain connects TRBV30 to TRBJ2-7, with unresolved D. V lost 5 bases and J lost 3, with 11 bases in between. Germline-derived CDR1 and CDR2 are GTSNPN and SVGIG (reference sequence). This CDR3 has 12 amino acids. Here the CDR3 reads CAWSGQGYEQYF. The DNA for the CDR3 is TGTGCCTGGTCGGGCCAAGGCTACGAGCAGTACTTC.

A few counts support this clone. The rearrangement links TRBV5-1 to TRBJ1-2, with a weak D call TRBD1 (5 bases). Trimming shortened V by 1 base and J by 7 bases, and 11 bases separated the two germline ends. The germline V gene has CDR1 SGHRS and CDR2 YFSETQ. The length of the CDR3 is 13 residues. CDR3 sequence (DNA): TGCGCCAGCAGCTTGACAGCGGGGGGTGGCTACACCTTC. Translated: CASSLTAGGGYTF.

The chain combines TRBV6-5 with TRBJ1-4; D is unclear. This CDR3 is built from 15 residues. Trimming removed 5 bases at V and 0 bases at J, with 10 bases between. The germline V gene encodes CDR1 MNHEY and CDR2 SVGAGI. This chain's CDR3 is CASSPDTTTNEKLFF. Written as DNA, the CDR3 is TGTGCCAGCAGTCCCGACACTACAACTAATGAAAAACTGTTTTTT.

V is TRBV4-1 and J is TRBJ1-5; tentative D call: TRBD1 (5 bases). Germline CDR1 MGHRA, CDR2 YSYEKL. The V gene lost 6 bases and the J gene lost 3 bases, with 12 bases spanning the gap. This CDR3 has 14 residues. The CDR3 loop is CASRGQGINQPQHF. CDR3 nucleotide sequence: TGCGCCAGCAGGGGGCAGGGAATCAATCAGCCCCAGCATTTT.

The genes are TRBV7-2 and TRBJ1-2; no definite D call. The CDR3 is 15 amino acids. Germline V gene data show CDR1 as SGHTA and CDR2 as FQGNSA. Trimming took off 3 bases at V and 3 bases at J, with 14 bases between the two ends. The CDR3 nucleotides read TGTGCCAGCAGCTTGCTCCGGGGATGGGACTATGGCTACACCTTC. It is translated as CASSLLRGWDYGYTF. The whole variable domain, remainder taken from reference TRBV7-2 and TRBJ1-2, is GAGVSQSPSNKVTEKGKDVELRCDPISGHTALYWYRQSLGQGLEFLIYFQGNSAPDKSGLPSDRFSAERTGGSVSTLTIQRTQQEDSAVYLCASSLLRGWDYGYTFGSGTRLTVV.

CDR3 in amino acids: CASSSGSLEAFF. Here the CDR3 DNA reads TGCGCCAGCAGTTCAGGGTCTCTTGAAGCTTTCTTT. The chain carries TRBV10-2 and TRBJ1-1; weak D call: TRBD1 (5 bases). The CDR3 is 12 amino acids. Germline CDR1 WSHSY, CDR2 SAAADI. V was cut by 5 bases and J by 7 bases, with 11 bases left in between.

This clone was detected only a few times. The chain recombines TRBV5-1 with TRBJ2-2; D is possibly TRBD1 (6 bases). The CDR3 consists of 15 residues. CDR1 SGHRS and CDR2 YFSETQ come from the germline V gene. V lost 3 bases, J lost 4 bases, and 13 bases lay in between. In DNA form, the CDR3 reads TGCGCCAGCAGCTACCGGACAGAAGCCACCGGGGAGCTGTTTTTT. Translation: CASSYRTEATGELFF.

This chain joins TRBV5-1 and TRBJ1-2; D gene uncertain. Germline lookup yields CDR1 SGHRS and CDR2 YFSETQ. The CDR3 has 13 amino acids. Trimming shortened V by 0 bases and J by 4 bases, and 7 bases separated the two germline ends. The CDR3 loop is CASSLAAGYGYTF. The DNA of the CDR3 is TGCGCCAGCAGCTTGGCGGCAGGCTATGGCTACACCTTC.

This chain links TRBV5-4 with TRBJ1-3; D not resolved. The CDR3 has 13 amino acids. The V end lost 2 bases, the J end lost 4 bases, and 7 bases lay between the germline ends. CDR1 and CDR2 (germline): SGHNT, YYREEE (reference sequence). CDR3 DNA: TGTGCCAGCAGCTTATCGGTCGGAAACACCATATATTTT. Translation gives CASSLSVGNTIYF.

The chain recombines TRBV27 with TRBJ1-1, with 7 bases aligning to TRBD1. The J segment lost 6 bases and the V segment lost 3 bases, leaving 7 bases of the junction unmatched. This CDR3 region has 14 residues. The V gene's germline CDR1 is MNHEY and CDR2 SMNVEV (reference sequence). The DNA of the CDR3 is TGTGCCAGCAGTTTTGGGGGGCAGGGGGCTGAAGCTTTCTTT. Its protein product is CASSFGGQGAEAFF.

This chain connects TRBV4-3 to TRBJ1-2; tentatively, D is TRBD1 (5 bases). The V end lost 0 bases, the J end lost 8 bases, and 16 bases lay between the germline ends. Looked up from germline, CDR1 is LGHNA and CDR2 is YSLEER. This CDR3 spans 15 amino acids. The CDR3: CASSQEKTVWKGYTF. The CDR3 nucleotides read TGCGCCAGCAGCCAAGAGAAGACAGTATGGAAAGGCTACACCTTC.

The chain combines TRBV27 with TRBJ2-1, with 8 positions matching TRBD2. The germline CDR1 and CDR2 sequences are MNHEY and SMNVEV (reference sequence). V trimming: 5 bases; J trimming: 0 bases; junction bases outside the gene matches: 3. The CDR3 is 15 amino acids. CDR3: CASSESGSSYNEQFF. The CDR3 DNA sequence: TGTGCCAGCAGTGAGAGCGGGAGCTCCTACAATGAGCAGTTCTTC.

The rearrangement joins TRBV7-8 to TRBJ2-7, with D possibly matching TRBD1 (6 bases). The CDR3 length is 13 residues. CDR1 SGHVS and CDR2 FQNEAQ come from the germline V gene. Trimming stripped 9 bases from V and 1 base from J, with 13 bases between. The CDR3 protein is CASSRDISYEQYF. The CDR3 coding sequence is TGTGCCAGTAGCAGGGACATTTCCTACGAGCAGTACTTC.

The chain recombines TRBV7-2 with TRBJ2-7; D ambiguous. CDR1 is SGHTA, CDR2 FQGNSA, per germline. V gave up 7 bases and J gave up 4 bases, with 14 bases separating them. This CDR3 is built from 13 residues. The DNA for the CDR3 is TGTGCCAGCACTCGCTACCTAGTTTACGAGCAGTACTTC. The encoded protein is CASTRYLVYEQYF.

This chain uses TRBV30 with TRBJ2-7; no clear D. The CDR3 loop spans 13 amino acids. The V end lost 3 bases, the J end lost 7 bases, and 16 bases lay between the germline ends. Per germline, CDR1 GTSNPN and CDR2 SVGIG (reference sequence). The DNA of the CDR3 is TGTGCCTGGAGATCAGTGTTCTCGGCGGAGCAGTACTTC. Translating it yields CAWRSVFSAEQYF.